One sample yielded the 18 T cell receptor beta chains listed below, sequenced in a study of tissue T cells after allogeneic stem cell transplantation. Measured with immunoSEQ multiplex PCR; TCRdb has only the in-frame clones, and not every one. The sample has 4,500 or so clones; about 30% are singletons. Time point in this sample: mouse harvest day 14 after allogeneic transplant. The graft held 10^6 splenic CD5+ T cells and 10^7 T-cell-depleted bone marrow cells. Sequencing was done on a sample of skin. Every receptor here comes from a female BALB/c mouse given C57BL/6 T cells with graft-versus-host disease after an allogeneic hematopoietic cell transplant.

Turning to this clone: Mouse names are used for the genes. With the read ending 1 residue before the CDR3 end, the germline J gene is used to fill in that end. The chain carries TRBV26 and TRBJ1-4, with D possibly being TRBD1 (6 bases). V was cut by 5 bases and J by 0 bases, with 13 bases left in between. Per germline, CDR1 KGHPV and CDR2 FQNQEV (reference sequence). This CDR3 is built from 16 residues. The part of the CDR3 DNA that was read is TGTGCCAGCAGTGGGCGGGACACCATTTCCAACGAAAGATTATTT. Translation: CASSGRDTISNERLF. In full, the CDR3 reads CASSGRDTISNERLFF.

The table lists this clone with a few counts. Gene labels here are mouse ones. Read sequence stops 1 residue before the CDR3 end, and the germline J gene provides the missing end. V usage is TRBV23 and J usage is TRBJ1-3; the tabulated D call, TRBD1, remains unverified against the DNA. This CDR3 comprises 14 residues. Looked up from germline, CDR1 is KGHTA and CDR2 is FQNQQP. CDR3 in amino acids: CSSSPTGNGNTLYF. CDR3 bases read: TGCTCCAGCAGCCCGACAGGGAATGGAAATACGCTCTAT.

Concerning this clone itself: The genes and germline here are from mouse. The CDR3 extends 1 residue past the end of the read, so its final part is completed from the germline J gene. The chain recombines TRBV12-1 with TRBJ2-1, with 8 bases lining up with TRBD2. V gave up 1 base and J gave up 1 base; unmatched junction bases: 2. The germline CDR1 and CDR2 sequences are SGHSN and HYEKVE. This CDR3 is 15 amino acids long. This chain's CDR3 is CASSLAGGNYAEQFF. CDR3 DNA, as far as it was read: TGTGCCAGCTCTCTTGCTGGGGGGAACTATGCTGAGCAGTTC.

This clone has a handful of counts. Gene names and germline refer to mouse. Coverage ceases 1 residue before the CDR3 finishes, and the germline J gene fills in the end. The genes are TRBV26 and TRBJ2-5; no clear D gene. The CDR3 totals 11 residues. V dropped 4 bases and J dropped 5 bases, with 4 bases sitting between them. Germline CDR1 KGHPV, CDR2 FQNQEV (reference sequence). Partial CDR3 DNA: TGTGCCAGCAGTCGGGGAGACACCCAGTAC. Protein: CASSRGDTQY. The entire CDR3 sequence reads CASSRGDTQYF.

This clone occurred a few times. Genes and germline come from the mouse. The read gets to within 1 residue of the CDR3 end, and the germline J gene fills in the rest. This chain links TRBV3 with TRBJ2-2, with TRBD2 matching over 9 bases. The CDR3 sequence is 15 residues long. Germline values: CDR1 SNHLY, CDR2 FYNGKV (reference sequence). V trimming: 3 bases; J trimming: 2 bases; junction bases outside the gene matches: 1. CDR3 bases read: TGTGCCAGCAGCTTTGGACTGGGGAACACCGGGCAGCTCTAC. Protein product: CASSFGLGNTGQLY. The whole CDR3 is CASSFGLGNTGQLYF.

To note about this clone: All gene names here are mouse names. The read gets to within 1 residue of the CDR3 end, and the germline J gene fills in the rest. V usage is TRBV26 and J usage is TRBJ2-2; 9 bases align to TRBD1. The germline gives CDR1 KGHPV, CDR2 FQNQEV (reference sequence). With V trimmed by 6 bases and J by 6 bases, 5 bases remained unmatched. The CDR3 sequence is 14 residues long. The CDR3 bases that were read are TGTGCCAGCAGCCCCGGGACAGGGTCCGGGCAGCTCTAC. Amino acid sequence: CASSPGTGSGQLY. The whole CDR3 protein reads CASSPGTGSGQLYF.

Judged by abundance, this clone is medium-sized (0.01 to 0.1%). Gene names follow the mouse nomenclature. The read falls 1 residue short of the CDR3 end, and the missing part is taken from the germline J gene. The chain couples TRBV13-2 to TRBJ2-7, with unresolved D. This CDR3 comprises 14 residues. Germline CDR1 and CDR2: NNHNN and SYGAGS (reference sequence). V lost 0 bases, J lost 0 bases, and 7 bases lay in between. The covered CDR3 bases are TGTGCCAGCGGTGATGAAAGGGTCTCCTATGAACAGTAC. Protein sequence: CASGDERVSYEQY. The whole CDR3 sequence is CASGDERVSYEQYF.

A note on this clone: Gene names refer to mouse genes. The CDR3 bases that were read are TGTGCCAGCAGAGGGACTTCCACCTTGTAC. This encodes CASRGTSTLY. The CDR3 in full is CASRGTSTLYF. The rearrangement uses TRBV26 and TRBJ2-4; TRBD2 might be the D (6 bases). The read falls 1 residue short of the CDR3 end, and the missing part is taken from the germline J gene. The germline V gene has CDR1 KGHPV and CDR2 FQNQEV (reference sequence). The CDR3 contains 11 residues. Trimming cost V 6 bases and J 8 bases, with 9 bases left between them.

A note on this clone: Gene names follow the mouse nomenclature. The DNA ends 1 residue before the CDR3 does, and the rest of the CDR3 is filled in from the germline J gene. The chain recombines TRBV13-1 with TRBJ2-7, with TRBD2 matching over 10 bases. The trim removed 6 bases at V and 7 bases at J, leaving 4 bases unmatched. The CDR3 totals 12 residues. Germline loops: CDR1 NSHNY, CDR2 SYGAGN. CDR3 DNA (partial): TGTGCCAGCAAGACTGGGGGGCGAGAACAGTAC. Translated, it gives CASKTGGREQY. The complete CDR3 reads CASKTGGREQYF.

As to this clone: Gene names are mouse gene names. The observed sequence ends 1 residue before the CDR3 terminus, with the missing tail filled in from the germline J gene. The chain links TRBV19 to TRBJ1-1; D may be TRBD1 (6 bases). V dropped 2 bases and J dropped 6 bases, with 8 bases sitting between them. This CDR3 has 12 residues. Looked up from germline, CDR1 is FNHDT and CDR2 is SITEND (reference sequence). This CDR3 is CASSMGTPEVFF. Incomplete CDR3 DNA: TGTGCCAGCAGTATGGGGACACCAGAAGTCTTC.

With regard to this clone: The gene symbols are mouse symbols. The CDR3 is cut off 1 residue early in the read; its end comes from the germline J gene. The chain links TRBV5 to TRBJ1-5, with D possibly being TRBD1 (5 bases). CDR3 length equals 12 residues. The germline CDR1 and CDR2 sequences are LGHNA and YNLKQL (reference sequence). V lost 0 bases to trimming and J lost 9 bases, with 6 bases between them. CDR3 DNA, as far as it was read: TGTGCCAGCAGCCAAGAGAGGGGGGCTCCGCTT. It is translated as CASSQERGAPL. The CDR3 in its entirety is CASSQERGAPLF.

This clone has just one count. Genes here carry mouse names. The read comes to an end 1 residue before the CDR3 does, leaving the germline J gene to fill in the end. The V and J genes are TRBV26 and TRBJ1-6; D remains unclear. TRBJ1-6 belongs to the ORF category, with a function that is uncertain. Germline assignment: CDR1 KGHPV and CDR2 FQNQEV (reference sequence). This CDR3 is 15 amino acids long. Trimming removed 2 bases from V and 0 bases from J, with 5 bases in between. CDR3 amino acids: CASSLGFSYNSPLYF. The CDR3 DNA, read in part, is TGTGCCAGCAGTCTGGGGTTTTCCTATAATTCGCCCCTCTAC.

This clone is termed large (0.1 to 1%). Gene names are mouse gene names. Coverage ceases 1 residue before the CDR3 finishes, and the germline J gene fills in the end. The chain uses TRBV31 and TRBJ1-4; 7 bases match TRBD1. Per germline, CDR1 GKSSPN and CDR2 SITVG. The CDR3 extends over 15 amino acids. The V segment lost 0 bases and the J segment 0 bases; nucleotides outside the gene matches: 1. Incomplete CDR3 DNA: TGTGCCTGGAGTCTAGGGACAGTTTCCAACGAAAGATTATTT. Protein product: CAWSLGTVSNERLF. The full CDR3 protein reads CAWSLGTVSNERLFF.

This clone was counted only a few times. Mouse germline and gene names are used. The CDR3 goes on 1 residue after the read ends, and that part is filled in from the germline J gene. The gene calls are TRBV26 and TRBJ1-4; D possibly corresponds to TRBD1 (5 bases). The CDR3 runs 14 residues. The germline CDR1 and CDR2 sequences are KGHPV and FQNQEV (reference sequence). V shed 2 bases and J shed 2 bases, with 6 bases lying between them. CDR3 sequence reads: CASSLGGSNERLFF. The sequenced part of the CDR3 DNA is TGTGCCAGCAGTCTGGGGGGGTCCAACGAAAGATTATTT.

This clone appeared a few times. Here the gene names and germline are mouse. The read ends 1 residue before the CDR3 terminus; that terminus is restored from the germline J gene. V is TRBV24 and J is TRBJ1-2, with D unresolved. The germline V gene has CDR1 KGHTA and CDR2 FRNEEI. The CDR3 spans 15 residues. The V end lost 1 base, the J end lost 0 bases, and 9 bases lay between the germline ends. CDR3 bases read: TGTGCCAGCAGTCTGTTTTACAGATCAAACTCCGACTACACC. This translates into CASSLFYRSNSDYT. The whole CDR3 is CASSLFYRSNSDYTF.

In regard to this clone: Gene names follow the mouse nomenclature. The read ends 1 residue early relative to the CDR3; the germline J gene fills the gap. Other DNA variants within this sample encode the same CDR3. V usage is TRBV3 and J usage is TRBJ2-7, with TRBD1 identical over 7 bases. J was trimmed by 6 bases and V by 1 base; bases with no gene match: 0. Germline V gene lookup returns CDR1 SNHLY and CDR2 FYNGKV (reference sequence). The CDR3 covers 12 residues. CDR3 residues: CASSLDRGEQYF. CDR3 DNA, as far as it was read: TGTGCCAGCAGCTTAGACAGGGGTGAACAGTAC.

This clone occurred a few times. The gene names here belong to mouse. The DNA ends 1 residue before the CDR3 does, and the rest of the CDR3 is filled in from the germline J gene. The chain carries TRBV3 and TRBJ2-2; possibly TRBD2 for D (6 bases). Trimming stripped 2 bases from V and 1 base from J, with 8 bases between. The CDR3 contains 15 residues. The germline V gene has CDR1 SNHLY and CDR2 FYNGKV (reference sequence). CDR3 DNA, as far as it was read: TGTGCCAGCAGCTTATTGGGGGAAAACACCGGGCAGCTCTAC. Protein product: CASSLLGENTGQLY. The entire CDR3 protein reads CASSLLGENTGQLYF.

As concerns this clone: Germline and genes: mouse. The read finishes 1 residue shy of the CDR3 end, and the germline J gene is used to complete it. This sequence joins TRBV26 and TRBJ2-5, with 8 bases aligning to TRBD2. The junction had 4 bases not matched to a gene; V was cut back by 2 bases and J by 0 bases. Germline V lookup: CDR1 KGHPV, CDR2 FQNQEV (reference sequence). The CDR3 has 16 amino acids. The covered CDR3 bases are TGTGCCAGCAGTCTGGTTGGGGGGGTTAACCAAGACACCCAGTAC. Translated, it gives CASSLVGGVNQDTQY. The full CDR3 is CASSLVGGVNQDTQYF.